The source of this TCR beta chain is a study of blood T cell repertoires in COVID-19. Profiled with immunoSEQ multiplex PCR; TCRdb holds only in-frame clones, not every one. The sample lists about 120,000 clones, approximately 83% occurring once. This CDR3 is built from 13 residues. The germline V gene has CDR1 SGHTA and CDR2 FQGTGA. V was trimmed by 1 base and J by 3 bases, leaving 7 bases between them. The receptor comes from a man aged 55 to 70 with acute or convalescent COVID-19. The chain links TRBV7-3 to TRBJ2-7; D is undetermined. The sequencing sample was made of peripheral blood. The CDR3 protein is CASSLSPDYEQYF. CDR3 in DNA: TGTGCCAGCAGCTTAAGTCCAGACTACGAGCAGTACTTC.